These T cell receptor beta chains were read from a single sample in a study of cytomegalovirus exposure and HLA in healthy donors. Profiled with immunoSEQ multiplex PCR; TCRdb holds only in-frame clones, not every one. In the table there are 100,000 or so clones, roughly two thirds of which are singletons. The specimen was PBMCs. The receptor set was obtained from a man aged 50 to 59 in good health and CMV-seronegative. Each CDR3 is given with its conserved first and last residue. Each record gives: CDR3 protein, CDR3 DNA, J gene, clone size, V gene, D gene. The D gene is left open where the match is weak. The listing skips clone size in some rows; elsewhere it reads once, few, many or a size class.

cdr3_aa: CASSLNVHRYGYTF; cdr3_nt: TGTGCCAGCAGTCTGAACGTACACCGTTATGGCTACACCTTC; j_call: TRBJ1-2; clone_size: NA; v_call: TRBV28; d_call: NA
cdr3_aa: CASSPETGGNYGYTF; cdr3_nt: TGTGCCAGCTCACCCGAAACAGGGGGAAACTATGGCTACACCTTC; j_call: TRBJ1-2; clone_size: NA; v_call: TRBV18; d_call: TRBD1
cdr3_aa: CASSGDINEAFF; cdr3_nt: TGTGCCAGCAGTGGGGACATAAATGAAGCTTTCTTT; j_call: TRBJ1-1; clone_size: NA; v_call: TRBV6-6; d_call: NA
cdr3_aa: CASSRTSEGETQYF; cdr3_nt: TGTGCCAGCAGCCGGACATCAGAAGGAGAGACCCAGTACTTC; j_call: TRBJ2-5; clone_size: NA; v_call: TRBV5-4; d_call: NA
cdr3_aa: CASSQEAQGTGELFF; cdr3_nt: TGCGCCAGCAGCCAAGAAGCACAGGGCACCGGGGAGCTGTTTTTT; j_call: TRBJ2-2; clone_size: NA; v_call: TRBV4-3; d_call: NA
cdr3_aa: CASSQVALVVREQFF; cdr3_nt: TGTGCCAGCAGCCAAGTGGCTCTAGTTGTCCGTGAGCAGTTCTTC; j_call: TRBJ2-1; clone_size: few; v_call: TRBV4-2; d_call: NA
cdr3_aa: CASGGTGLSREQFF; cdr3_nt: TGTGCCAGCGGCGGGACAGGGTTATCTCGGGAGCAGTTCTTC; j_call: TRBJ2-1; clone_size: NA; v_call: TRBV25-1; d_call: TRBD1
cdr3_aa: CASSLSPGGSTDTQYF; cdr3_nt: TGCGCCAGCAGCCTTAGCCCTGGCGGAAGCACAGATACGCAGTATTTT; j_call: TRBJ2-3; clone_size: NA; v_call: TRBV4-1; d_call: NA
cdr3_aa: CASSTGPLNEKLFF; cdr3_nt: TGTGCCAGCAGTACAGGGCCCCTTAATGAAAAACTGTTTTTT; j_call: TRBJ1-4; clone_size: few; v_call: TRBV28; d_call: NA
cdr3_aa: CAWRQGVGTEAFF; cdr3_nt: TGTGCCTGGAGACAGGGGGTGGGCACTGAAGCTTTCTTT; j_call: TRBJ1-1; clone_size: NA; v_call: TRBV30; d_call: TRBD1
cdr3_aa: CASSSRRIQGLVDEKLFF; cdr3_nt: TGTGCCAGCAGCTCACGGAGAATACAGGGGCTAGTGGACGAAAAACTGTTTTTT; j_call: TRBJ1-4; clone_size: NA; v_call: TRBV7-9; d_call: TRBD1
cdr3_aa: CASSIGTGNQPQHF; cdr3_nt: TGTGCCAGTAGTATAGGGACAGGGAATCAGCCCCAGCATTTT; j_call: TRBJ1-5; clone_size: NA; v_call: TRBV19; d_call: TRBD1
cdr3_aa: CASSVSDEAFF; cdr3_nt: TGTGCCAGCAGCGTCTCAGATGAAGCTTTCTTT; j_call: TRBJ1-1; clone_size: NA; v_call: TRBV7-9; d_call: NA
cdr3_aa: CASTTSWAGPLRDEQYF; cdr3_nt: TGCGCCAGCACCACTTCATGGGCGGGCCCCCTCCGGGACGAGCAGTACTTC; j_call: TRBJ2-7; clone_size: NA; v_call: TRBV10-2; d_call: NA
cdr3_aa: CASRSGGTGELFF; cdr3_nt: TGTGCCAGCAGGTCAGGTGGGACCGGGGAGCTGTTTTTT; j_call: TRBJ2-2; clone_size: NA; v_call: TRBV7-2; d_call: NA
cdr3_aa: CASIAGSSYNEQFF; cdr3_nt: TGTGCCAGTATAGCGGGATCCTCCTACAATGAGCAGTTCTTC; j_call: TRBJ2-1; clone_size: NA; v_call: TRBV28; d_call: TRBD2
cdr3_aa: CASSFIAESYNEQFF; cdr3_nt: TGTGCCAGCAGCTTCATAGCGGAGTCCTACAATGAGCAGTTCTTC; j_call: TRBJ2-1; clone_size: NA; v_call: TRBV5-8; d_call: NA
cdr3_aa: CASSYSEGLFSFEQFF; cdr3_nt: TGTGCCAGCAGTTACTCCGAGGGACTTTTTTCATTTGAGCAGTTCTTC; j_call: TRBJ2-1; clone_size: NA; v_call: TRBV6-6; d_call: NA
cdr3_aa: CASSTIPSLPGLVGRRQYF; cdr3_nt: TGCGCCAGCAGCACTATCCCATCACTTCCGGGACTAGTGGGGAGGAGGCAGTACTTC; j_call: TRBJ2-7; clone_size: NA; v_call: TRBV5-1; d_call: TRBD2
cdr3_aa: CASSGGAGGRGETQYF; cdr3_nt: TGTGCCAGCAGTGGAGGAGCGGGAGGTCGGGGAGAGACCCAGTACTTC; j_call: TRBJ2-5; clone_size: NA; v_call: TRBV28; d_call: TRBD2
cdr3_aa: CAIADYQETQYF; cdr3_nt: TGTGCCATCGCTGACTACCAAGAGACCCAGTACTTC; j_call: TRBJ2-5; clone_size: once; v_call: TRBV10-3; d_call: NA
cdr3_aa: CASTHGPRPQGYNEQFF; cdr3_nt: TGCGCCAGCACCCACGGCCCCCGGCCTCAGGGTTACAATGAGCAGTTCTTC; j_call: TRBJ2-1; clone_size: NA; v_call: TRBV5-1; d_call: NA
cdr3_aa: CASSLIAGTLGNEQFF; cdr3_nt: TGTGCCAGCAGCCTCATAGCGGGAACGTTGGGGAATGAGCAGTTCTTC; j_call: TRBJ2-1; clone_size: NA; v_call: TRBV9; d_call: TRBD2